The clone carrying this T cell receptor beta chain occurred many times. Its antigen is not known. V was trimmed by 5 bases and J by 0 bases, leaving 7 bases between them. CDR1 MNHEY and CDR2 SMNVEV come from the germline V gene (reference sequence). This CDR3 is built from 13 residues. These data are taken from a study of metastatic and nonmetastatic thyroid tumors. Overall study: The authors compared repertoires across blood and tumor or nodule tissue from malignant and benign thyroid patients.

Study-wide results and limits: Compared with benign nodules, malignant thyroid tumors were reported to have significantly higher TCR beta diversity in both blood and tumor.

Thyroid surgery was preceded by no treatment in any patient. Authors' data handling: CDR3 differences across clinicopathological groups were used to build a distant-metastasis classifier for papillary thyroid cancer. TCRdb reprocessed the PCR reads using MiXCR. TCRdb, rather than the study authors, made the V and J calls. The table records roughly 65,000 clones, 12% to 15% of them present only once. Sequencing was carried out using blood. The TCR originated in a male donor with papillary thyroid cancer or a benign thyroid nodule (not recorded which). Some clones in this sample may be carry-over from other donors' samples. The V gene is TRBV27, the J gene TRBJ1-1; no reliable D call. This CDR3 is CASSHQMNTEAFF. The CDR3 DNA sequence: TGTGCCAGCAGTCACCAAATGAACACTGAAGCTTTCTTT.